These 7 T cell receptor beta chains were all obtained from the same sample, sequenced in a study of graft-versus-host responses after intestinal transplantation. Their target antigens are unknown. TCRdb's copy holds only in-frame clones and misses some; the assay was immunoSEQ multiplex PCR. The table lists 85,000 to 100,000 clones, less than 95% of them singletons. The specimen was unstimulated CD8+ T cells sorted from spleen or lymph node cells, collected before transplant. The origin of the receptors is a human donor who was the organ donor for an intestinal transplant.

The rearrangement uses TRBV5-4 and TRBJ1-2; D is undetermined. V lost 5 bases to trimming and J lost 5 bases, with 16 bases between them. This CDR3 has 14 amino acids. CDR1 SGHNT and CDR2 YYREEE come from the germline V gene (reference sequence). Here the CDR3 reads CASSNQQNPYGYTF. CDR3 in DNA: TGTGCCAGCAGTAATCAACAGAACCCATATGGCTACACCTTC.

The genes are TRBV5-1 and TRBJ2-3; TRBD2 is a possible D gene (7 bases). The length of the CDR3 is 15 residues. Germline loops: CDR1 SGHRS, CDR2 YFSETQ. With 2 bases removed from V and 4 bases from J, the gap between germline ends came to 14 bases. The CDR3 reads CASSFGSGGADTQYF. CDR3 in DNA: TGCGCCAGCAGCTTCGGGTCGGGGGGCGCAGATACGCAGTATTTT.

This chain uses TRBV12-5 with TRBJ2-2; 7 bases agree with TRBD2. Germline CDR1 is LGHNT and CDR2 is FRNRAP. This CDR3 is 16 amino acids long. V lost 6 bases, J lost 2 bases, and 9 bases stayed unmatched. CDR3 region: CASGSSSGGNTGELFF. CDR3 nucleotide sequence: TGTGCTAGTGGATCGTCTAGCGGCGGTAACACCGGGGAGCTGTTTTTT. The whole variable domain, filled in from reference TRBV12-5 and TRBJ2-2, reads DARVTQTPRHKVTEMGQEVTMRCQPILGHNTVFWYRQTMMQGLELLAYFRNRAPLDDSGMPKDRFSAEMPDATLATLKIQPSEPRDSAVYFCASGSSSGGNTGELFFGEGSRLTVL.

This clone was seen a single time. CDR3 nucleotides: TGTGCCAGCTCACCGAGCGGGGGGTCCTACAATGAGCAGTTCTTC. This encodes CASSPSGGSYNEQFF. This sequence joins TRBV18 and TRBJ2-1; TRBD2 aligns across 9 bases. The CDR3 is 15 amino acids. Germline assignment: CDR1 KGHSH and CDR2 LQKENI. With 3 bases clipped from V and 1 base from J, the junction kept 1 base outside the gene matches.

This chain connects TRBV29-1 to TRBJ2-2; a possible D gene is TRBD2 (6 bases). Germline V gene data show CDR1 as SQVTM and CDR2 as ANQGSEA. V lost 4 bases, J lost 7 bases, and 13 bases lay in between. The CDR3 is made up of 13 amino acids. This chain's CDR3 is CSVVVAVNGELFF. CDR3 DNA: TGCAGCGTTGTGGTAGCGGTGAACGGGGAGCTGTTTTTT.

The chain links TRBV27 to TRBJ2-1, with TRBD2 identical over 10 bases. V gave up 4 bases and J gave up 7 bases; unmatched junction bases: 10. CDR3 size: 16 residues. Germline V gene data show CDR1 as MNHEY and CDR2 as SMNVEV (reference sequence). The CDR3 sequence: CASSYPPGLAFNEQFF. The CDR3 region has the DNA TGTGCCAGCAGTTACCCCCCGGGACTAGCGTTTAATGAGCAGTTCTTC.

The chain couples TRBV4-2 to TRBJ1-1, with a possible D match to TRBD1 (6 bases). CDR1 and CDR2 from the germline V gene are LGHNA and YNFKEQ. Trimming left V 1 base short and J 6 bases short, with 15 bases between. The CDR3 is 15 amino acids. The CDR3 protein is CASSQVLGKGAEAFF. DNA of the CDR3: TGTGCCAGCAGCCAAGTACTGGGGAAGGGGGCTGAAGCTTTCTTT.